What follows are 7 T cell receptor beta chains derived from one specimen sequenced in a study of blood T cell repertoires in COVID-19. The protocol was immunoSEQ multiplex PCR, while the TCRdb copy is restricted to in-frame clones and leaves out a portion. This sample yields around 250,000 clones, of which roughly 86% are seen a single time; about 12% belongs to the top ten. Sequencing was carried out using peripheral blood. Receptors originate from a man older than 75 with acute or convalescent COVID-19.

Here the CDR3 reads CATRKGALGYGYTF. CDR3 sequence (DNA): TGTGCCACCCGGAAGGGGGCGCTGGGCTATGGCTACACCTTC. The rearrangement links TRBV2 to TRBJ1-2; 7 positions agree with TRBD1. Trimming took 10 bases from V and 4 from J; bases not matched to a gene: 12. This CDR3 has 14 amino acids. The germline V gene encodes CDR1 SNHLY and CDR2 FYNNEI. The variable domain in full, with the rest retrieved from reference TRBV2 and TRBJ1-2, is EPEVTQTPSHQVTQMGQEVILRCVPISNHLYFYWYRQILGQKVEFLVSFYNNEISEKSEIFDDQFSVERPDGSNFTLKIRSTKLEDSAMYFCATRKGALGYGYTFGSGTRLTVV.

The chain uses TRBV19 and TRBJ2-5; 7 bases align to TRBD1. Unmatched junction bases numbered 11, after V lost 9 bases and J lost 7 bases. This CDR3 spans 13 amino acids. Germline CDR1 and CDR2: LNHDA and SQIVND (reference sequence). The CDR3, as DNA: TGTGCCAGCCAGATGAGGGGGCAGTCGACCCAGTACTTC. Translation: CASQMRGQSTQYF.

The chain uses TRBV3-1 (or the pseudogene TRBV3-2) and TRBJ2-3, with 7 bases lining up with TRBD1. After removal of 3 bases from V and 12 bases from J, the junction contained 6 bases not matched to a gene. Germline CDR1 is LGHDT and CDR2 is YNNKEL (reference sequence). This CDR3 contains 12 residues. Written as DNA, the CDR3 is TGTGCCAGCAGCCAGGACAGGAAAATTCAGTATTTT. Translating gives CASSQDRKIQYF.

The J gene is TRBJ2-7, the V gene TRBV6-5; a weak D match, TRBD1 (7 bases). The CDR3 sequence is 15 residues long. Looked up from germline, CDR1 is MNHEY and CDR2 is SVGAGI. Deletions cut 6 bases from V and 5 bases from J, with 20 bases between. The CDR3: CASRAAGGGKDEQYF. Here the CDR3 DNA reads TGTGCCAGCAGGGCCGCAGGAGGGGGCAAAGACGAGCAGTACTTC.

The chain carries TRBV18 and TRBJ2-3, with D uncertain. V lost 3 bases to trimming and J lost 5 bases, with 9 bases between them. The CDR3 extends over 13 amino acids. Looked up from germline, CDR1 is KGHSH and CDR2 is LQKENI. The CDR3 is CASSPRQQDTQYF. The CDR3 DNA is TGTGCCAGCTCACCCCGACAACAAGATACGCAGTATTTT.

The J gene is TRBJ2-1, the V gene TRBV28; D may be TRBD2 (6 bases). CDR3 length: 14 amino acids. Trimming stripped 6 bases from V and 5 bases from J, with 14 bases between. Germline V gene lookup returns CDR1 MDHEN and CDR2 SYDVKM. Here the CDR3 DNA reads TGTGCCAGCAGACTCATGGAGGGGAACAATGAGCAGTTCTTC. Its protein is CASRLMEGNNEQFF.

This clone turned up a few times. This chain connects TRBV5-1 to TRBJ2-7; D gene uncertain. V lost 4 bases, J lost 4 bases, and 9 bases lay in between. The germline V gene has CDR1 SGHRS and CDR2 YFSETQ. The CDR3 sequence is 12 residues long. In DNA, the CDR3 is TGCGCCAGCAGCGTGACAAGTTACGAGCAGTACTTC. As protein: CASSVTSYEQYF.